A selection of T cell receptor beta chains follows, all from one sample in a study of identical twins. TCRdb processed the 5' RACE reads anew with MiXCR; each CDR3 protein has one entry. The sample records 1.5 million to 2 million distinct CDR3 sequences, about 32% being singletons. Sequenced sample: cord blood. These receptors came from a newborn girl in good health. CDR3s include the opening cysteine and the closing phenylalanine or tryptophan. Each record gives: J gene, V gene, clone size, D gene, CDR3 length, CDR3 protein, CDR3 DNA. The D gene is left open where the match is weak. Where a row states a size, it is once, few, many or the class of an expanded clone; other rows omit it.

TRBJ2-6 | TRBV12-3/TRBV12-4 | - | - | 13 | CAARKPGANVLTF | TGTGCCGCTAGGAAACCTGGGGCCAACGTCCTGACTTTC
TRBJ1-1 | TRBV29-1 | - | - | 10 | CGVAHLEAFF | TGCGGCGTTGCACACCTTGAAGCTTTCTTT
TRBJ2-7 | TRBV3-1 | - | TRBD2 | 16 | CASSQDGGLAAYEQYF | TGTGCCAGCAGCCAAGATGGGGGACTAGCGGCCTACGAGCAGTACTTC
TRBJ2-1 | TRBV27 | few | - | 13 | CTSSLSGYNEQFF | TGTACCAGCAGTTTATCGGGATACAATGAGCAGTTCTTC
TRBJ1-5 | TRBV19 | - | - | 16 | CASSRGVPQSNQPQHF | TGTGCCAGTAGTAGAGGGGTTCCCCAGAGCAATCAGCCCCAGCATTTT
TRBJ2-7 | TRBV11-1 | - | TRBD1 | 21 | CASSLFGAAGQGARVSYEQYF | TGTGCCAGCAGCTTATTCGGGGCCGCGGGACAGGGGGCCAGAGTCTCCTACGAGCAGTACTTC
TRBJ2-7 | TRBV27 | few | TRBD2 | 16 | CASSFRPQTSGYEQYF | TGTGCCAGCAGTTTTCGGCCCCAGACTAGCGGCTACGAGCAGTACTTC
TRBJ2-5 | TRBV10-3 | - | TRBD1 | 13 | CAIRGQGQETQYF | TGTGCCATCAGAGGACAGGGGCAAGAGACCCAGTACTTC
TRBJ2-7 | TRBV3-1 | - | - | 15 | CASSHHKRTPYEQYF | TGTGCCAGCAGCCATCACAAGCGTACGCCCTACGAGCAGTACTTC
TRBJ2-1 | TRBV4-2 | - | TRBD2 | 18 | CASSVPGLAGGAYNEQFF | TGTGCCAGCAGCGTACCGGGACTAGCGGGAGGGGCCTACAATGAGCAGTTCTTC
TRBJ2-7 | TRBV27 | few | - | 18 | CASSFYRGRRPLSYEQYF | TGTGCCAGCAGTTTTTATCGGGGCAGGAGACCCCTCTCCTACGAGCAGTACTTC
TRBJ2-3 | TRBV12-3/TRBV12-4 | many | - | 13 | CASTSPPRDTQYF | TGTGCCAGCACTAGTCCCCCCCGGGATACGCAGTATTTT